This entry lists 13 T cell receptor beta chains sequenced from one sample in a study of beta chain features in type 1 diabetes. Study results and limitations: Among all four CD4+ subsets, Type 1 diabetes patients had TCRB CDR3s that were moderately but significantly shorter.

These receptors are not linked to any known antigen. The sequenced template was cDNA made from the entire isolated RNA. Sequenced by immunoSEQ multiplex PCR; TCRdb stores in-frame clones only, minus some. This table holds 250,000 or so clones, 11% to 15% found once. The sequenced sample was naive CD4+ T cells from blood. These TCRs come from a man aged 30 to 39 with type 1 diabetes.

The V call is TRBV10-3, the J call TRBJ2-7, with D possibly TRBD2 on 6 matching bases. CDR3 length: 14 residues. Trimming removed 6 bases at V and 5 bases at J, with 17 bases between. Germline V lookup: CDR1 ENHRY, CDR2 SYGVKD. CDR3 sequence: CAIREGSGMDEQYF. Here the CDR3 DNA reads TGTGCCATCAGGGAGGGATCAGGGATGGACGAGCAGTACTTC.

A few counts support this clone. This specimen includes other DNA sequences encoding the same CDR3. The chain has TRBV4-1 and TRBJ2-7; 10 nucleotides agree with TRBD2. The germline CDR1 and CDR2 sequences are MGHRA and YSYEKL. V lost 1 base to trimming and J lost 0 bases; unmatched junction nucleotides: 3. The CDR3 totals 16 residues. The CDR3 sequence is CASSQGLAGASYEQYF. The CDR3, as DNA: TGCGCCAGCAGCCAAGGACTAGCGGGTGCCTCCTACGAGCAGTACTTC.

This sequence joins TRBV7-9 and TRBJ1-2, with D uncertain. The germline V and J ends were trimmed by 3 bases and 8 bases, with 16 bases remaining between them. CDR3 length: 14 amino acids. The V gene's germline CDR1 is SEHNR and CDR2 FQNEAQ (reference sequence). The DNA of the CDR3 is TGTGCCAGCAGCTTGGCGGGAAACTATGGAGGCTACACCTTC. This codes for CASSLAGNYGGYTF. The full variable domain, with the rest looked up from reference TRBV7-9 and TRBJ1-2, is DTGVSQNPRHKITKRGQNVTFRCDPISEHNRLYWYRQTLGQGPEFLTYFQNEAQLEKSRLLSDRFSAERPKGSFSTLEIQRTEQGDSAMYLCASSLAGNYGGYTFGSGTRLTVV.

The chain links TRBV2 to TRBJ2-5, with 8 bases lining up with TRBD1. From germline, CDR1 is SNHLY and CDR2 FYNNEI. After removal of 6 bases from V and 5 bases from J, the junction contained 5 bases not matched to a gene. CDR3 length equals 13 residues. The DNA of the CDR3 is TGTGCCAGCAGCGCGGACAGGGCGGAGACCCAGTACTTC. Translating gives CASSADRAETQYF.

This clone was recorded a few times. The V gene is TRBV5-1, the J gene TRBJ2-5; weak D call: TRBD1 (7 bases). Trimming pared 1 base from V and 4 bases from J, leaving 14 bases between. Germline-derived CDR1 and CDR2 are SGHRS and YFSETQ. The CDR3 runs to 15 residues. CDR3 loop: CASSLPGGGVETQYF. CDR3 nucleotides: TGCGCCAGCAGCTTGCCCGGAGGGGGCGTAGAGACCCAGTACTTC.

This clone was detected only a few times. The rearrangement joins TRBV11-2 to TRBJ2-7; tentatively, D is TRBD2 (5 bases). The CDR3 sequence is 14 residues long. Trimming took 4 bases from V and 0 from J, leaving 10 bases between them. CDR1 is SGHAT, CDR2 FQNNGV, per germline. CDR3 sequence reads: CASSSRTSSYEQYF. The CDR3 bases are TGTGCCAGCAGCTCAAGGACTTCCTCCTACGAGCAGTACTTC. Filled out from reference TRBV11-2 and TRBJ2-7, the complete variable domain reads EAGVAQSPRYKIIEKRQSVAFWCNPISGHATLYWYQQILGQGPKLLIQFQNNGVVDDSQLPKDRFSAERLKGVDSTLKIQPAKLEDSAVYLCASSSRTSSYEQYFGPGTRLTVT.

Only a few counts were recorded for this clone. The rearrangement uses TRBV19 and TRBJ2-2; 11 bases agree with TRBD2. Per germline, CDR1 LNHDA and CDR2 SQIVND (reference sequence). The CDR3 loop spans 17 amino acids. The V segment lost 4 bases and the J segment 5 bases; nucleotides outside the gene matches: 9. Here the CDR3 DNA reads TGTGCCAGTAGTAGATCTCTAGCGGGAGGCTGGACCGGGGAGCTGTTTTTT. Its translation: CASSRSLAGGWTGELFF.

In this sample, this clone turned up a few times. This chain uses TRBV7-2 with TRBJ2-1; 9 bases fit TRBD2. The CDR3 runs 14 residues. Germline V gene lookup returns CDR1 SGHTA and CDR2 FQGNSA. V lost 5 bases, J lost 3 bases, and 2 bases stayed unmatched. The CDR3 loop reads CASSPTSGYNEQFF. The CDR3 DNA reads as TGTGCCAGCAGCCCGACTAGCGGCTACAATGAGCAGTTCTTC. The variable domain in full, completed from reference TRBV7-2 and TRBJ2-1, reads GAGVSQSPSNKVTEKGKDVELRCDPISGHTALYWYRQSLGQGLEFLIYFQGNSAPDKSGLPSDRFSAERTGGSVSTLTIQRTQQEDSAVYLCASSPTSGYNEQFFGPGTRLTVL.

This chain links TRBV5-6 with TRBJ2-5, with D possibly being TRBD1 (6 bases). CDR3 length: 14 amino acids. Germline assignment: CDR1 SGHDT and CDR2 YYEEEE. Trimming shortened V by 0 bases and J by 7 bases, and 13 bases separated the two germline ends. The CDR3 DNA sequence: TGTGCCAGCAGCTTGGAGGGGGAAAGGGGGACCCAGTACTTC. Translated: CASSLEGERGTQYF.

The J gene is TRBJ2-1, the V gene TRBV5-1; 9 nucleotides match TRBD2. The CDR3 extends over 15 amino acids. Germline V gene data show CDR1 as SGHRS and CDR2 as YFSETQ. V shed 4 bases and J 12 bases; nucleotides not matched to a gene: 14. CDR3 in DNA: TGCGCCAGCAGCCCGGTCGGAGTAGCGGGAGAATGGCAGTTCTTC. It is translated as CASSPVGVAGEWQFF.

This clone was detected a few times. The genes are TRBV5-1 and TRBJ1-1; TRBD1 is a possible D gene (5 bases). This CDR3 spans 14 amino acids. Germline V gene sequence: CDR1 SGHRS, CDR2 YFSETQ. The germline V and J ends were trimmed by 0 bases and 10 bases, with 16 bases remaining between them. The CDR3 loop reads CASSLAADTRVAFF. CDR3 sequence (DNA): TGCGCCAGCAGCTTGGCCGCGGACACAAGGGTAGCTTTCTTT.

The gene calls are TRBV5-1 and TRBJ1-1; D ambiguous. The germline gives CDR1 SGHRS, CDR2 YFSETQ. This CDR3 has 15 residues. V was shortened by 0 bases and J by 1 base, with 10 bases between the two germline ends. The CDR3 region is CASSLDVTQNTEAFF. CDR3 nucleotides: TGCGCCAGCAGCTTGGATGTGACACAGAACACTGAAGCTTTCTTT.

This chain uses TRBV11-3 with TRBJ1-2, with 10 bases matching TRBD1. The CDR3 covers 15 residues. The trim removed 5 bases at V and 0 bases at J, leaving 3 bases unmatched. Germline V CDR1 and CDR2: SGHNT, YENEEA. CDR3 sequence: CASSKGTGANYGYTF. CDR3 DNA sequence: TGTGCCAGCAGCAAGGGGACAGGGGCTAACTATGGCTACACCTTC.